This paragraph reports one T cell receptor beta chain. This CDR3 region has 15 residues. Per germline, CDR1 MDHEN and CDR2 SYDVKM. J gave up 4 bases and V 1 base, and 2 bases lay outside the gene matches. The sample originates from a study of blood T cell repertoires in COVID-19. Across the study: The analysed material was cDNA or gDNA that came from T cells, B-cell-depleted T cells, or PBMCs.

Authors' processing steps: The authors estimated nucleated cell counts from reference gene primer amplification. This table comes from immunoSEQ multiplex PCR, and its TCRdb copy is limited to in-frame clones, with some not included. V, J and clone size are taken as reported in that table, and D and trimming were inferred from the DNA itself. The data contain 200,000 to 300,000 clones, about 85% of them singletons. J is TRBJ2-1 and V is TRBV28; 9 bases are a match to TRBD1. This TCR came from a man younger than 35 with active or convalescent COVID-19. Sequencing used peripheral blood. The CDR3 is CASSLLGQGYNEQFF. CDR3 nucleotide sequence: TGTGCCAGCAGTTTATTGGGACAGGGATACAATGAGCAGTTCTTC.